The 4 T cell receptor beta chains in this list originate from one sample, sequenced in a study of Ad26.COV2.S vaccination and SARS-CoV-2 variants. Produced via immunoSEQ multiplex PCR; TCRdb's table is partial and in-frame only. The table records about 350,000 clones, just over 90% of them present only once. Sample: peripheral blood, taken after recovery from COVID-19. These receptor sequences come from a human donor who had recovered from COVID-19.

There are a few counts of this clone. This chain joins TRBV7-2 and TRBJ1-2, with D possibly matching TRBD1 (6 bases). Germline V gene sequence: CDR1 SGHTA, CDR2 FQGNSA. The CDR3 sequence is 16 residues long. Deletions cut 5 bases from V and 3 bases from J, with 19 bases between. The CDR3 spells CASSPQQGRSYYGYTF. Written as DNA, the CDR3 is TGTGCCAGCAGCCCACAACAGGGCAGGTCCTACTATGGCTACACCTTC.

The genes are TRBV5-1 and TRBJ2-5; D is unresolved. The V and J ends lost 2 bases and 2 bases respectively, with 10 bases between them. The CDR3 totals 14 residues. The germline V gene encodes CDR1 SGHRS and CDR2 YFSETQ. The CDR3 loop is CASSLGLTQETQYF. CDR3 coding DNA: TGCGCCAGCAGCTTAGGGCTAACACAAGAGACCCAGTACTTC.

The V gene is TRBV6-5, the J gene TRBJ1-6; D possibly corresponds to TRBD1 (5 bases). V lost 8 bases and J lost 5, with 16 bases in between. CDR3 length: 15 amino acids. CDR1 and CDR2 (germline): MNHEY, SVGAGI. The CDR3 protein is CASRGGVPHNSPLHF. The CDR3 region has the DNA TGTGCCAGCCGGGGGGGGGTTCCCCATAATTCACCCCTCCACTTT.

The rearrangement uses TRBV18 and TRBJ1-4; 7 nucleotides match TRBD1. CDR3 size: 15 residues. The V gene end was trimmed by 7 bases and the J gene end by 4 bases; junction bases not matched to a gene: 9. CDR1 and CDR2 from the germline V gene are KGHSH and LQKENI. As DNA, the CDR3 is TGTGCCAGCTGCTCCGGGGGACAGCTTAATGAAAAACTGTTTTTT. Translation gives CASCSGGQLNEKLFF.